Below, 24 T cell receptor beta chains from the same sample are listed, as sequenced in a study of T cell clones after liver transplantation. Sequenced by immunoSEQ multiplex PCR; TCRdb stores in-frame clones only, minus some. The sample has 55,000 to 70,000 clones; over 90% are singletons. This material consisted of CD4+ T cells from blood, taken roughly 26 months after liver transplant. The receptor set was obtained from a human patient who received a liver transplant. Some of these T cells may belong to the graft donor.

The CDR3: CASSASGVASYEQYF. In DNA form, the CDR3 reads TGTGCCAGCAGCGCCTCCGGGGTGGCCTCATACGAGCAGTACTTC. The J gene is TRBJ2-7, the V gene TRBV9, with D perhaps TRBD2 (5 bases). V shed 3 bases and J shed 4 bases, with 17 bases lying between them. Germline CDR1 SGDLS, CDR2 YYNGEE. The CDR3 consists of 15 residues.

V usage is TRBV11-2 and J usage is TRBJ2-3; either TRBD1 or TRBD2 may fit D (6 bases each). V was pared by 4 bases and J by 4 bases, with 18 bases between. Germline V gives CDR1 SGHAT, CDR2 FQNNGV. The CDR3 is 16 amino acids. CDR3 bases: TGTGCCAGCAGCTCTTGGGCGGGGACAAAAGCAGATACGCAGTATTTT. As protein: CASSSWAGTKADTQYF.

This chain connects TRBV5-6 to TRBJ2-7; D gene uncertain. The CDR3 contains 16 residues. CDR1 SGHDT and CDR2 YYEEEE come from the germline V gene. Trimming stripped 4 bases from V and 3 bases from J, with 20 bases between. This CDR3 is CASSLLFDVDSYEQYF. The CDR3 nucleotides are TGTGCCAGCAGCCTCCTCTTCGACGTGGATAGCTACGAGCAGTACTTC.

The CDR3 DNA is TGTGCCAGCAGCCAGACGGGACGGAGCAATCAGCCCCAGCATTTT. It yields the protein CASSQTGRSNQPQHF. The chain has TRBV7-2 and TRBJ1-5; weak D call: TRBD1 (5 bases). From germline, CDR1 is SGHTA and CDR2 FQGNSA. V was shortened by 5 bases and J by 1 base, with 12 bases between the two germline ends. The CDR3 length is 15 residues. The full variable domain, its missing parts supplied by reference TRBV7-2 and TRBJ1-5, is GAGVSQSPSNKVTEKGKDVELRCDPISGHTALYWYRQSLGQGLEFLIYFQGNSAPDKSGLPSDRFSAERTGGSVSTLTIQRTQQEDSAVYLCASSQTGRSNQPQHFGDGTRLSIL.

The chain is built from TRBV10-2 and TRBJ2-1; D is unclear. The CDR3 extends over 11 amino acids. V lost 6 bases, J lost 8 bases, and 8 bases lay in between. CDR1 is WSHSY, CDR2 SAAADI, per germline. The CDR3 bases are TGCGCCAGCAGAGAGAAAGATGAGCAGTTCTTC. This encodes CASREKDEQFF.

The chain links TRBV5-1 to TRBJ1-1, with 7 bases that match TRBD1. Germline V lookup: CDR1 SGHRS, CDR2 YFSETQ. V lost 4 bases and J lost 1; bases outside the gene matches: 7. The CDR3 has 15 amino acids. This CDR3 is CASSPTDRTNTEAFF. The CDR3 DNA follows: TGCGCCAGCAGCCCTACGGACAGGACGAACACTGAAGCTTTCTTT.

J is TRBJ2-2 and V is TRBV19; the D gene is possibly TRBD1 (5 bases). The CDR3 runs 13 residues. Trimming took 3 bases from V and 4 from J, leaving 6 bases between them. Germline CDR1 is LNHDA and CDR2 is SQIVND (reference sequence). The CDR3: CASSIGATGELFF. For the CDR3, the DNA is TGTGCCAGTAGTATTGGGGCCACCGGGGAGCTGTTTTTT.

This sequence joins TRBV7-9 and TRBJ2-7; D remains unclear. Trimming cost V 3 bases and J 2 bases, with 8 bases left between them. The CDR3 spans 13 residues. Germline V gene lookup returns CDR1 SEHNR and CDR2 FQNEAQ (reference sequence). CDR3 coding DNA: TGTGCCAGCAGCTTCGCACAGACCTACGAGCAGTACTTC. It is translated as CASSFAQTYEQYF.

This chain's CDR3 is CASSALTGPRQPQHF. The CDR3 DNA is TGTGCCAGTAGCGCTTTGACGGGTCCTCGCCAGCCCCAGCATTTT. The rearrangement links TRBV19 to TRBJ1-5, with D uncertain. V gave up 6 bases and J gave up 7 bases, with 19 bases separating them. The V gene's germline CDR1 is LNHDA and CDR2 SQIVND (reference sequence). CDR3 length equals 15 residues.

The CDR3: CASSSDWTSPGQFF. The CDR3 DNA reads as TGTGCCAGCAGCTCCGACTGGACTAGCCCGGGGCAGTTCTTC. The chain links TRBV7-2 to TRBJ2-1; 8 nucleotides line up with TRBD2. CDR1 is SGHTA, CDR2 FQGNSA, per germline. The CDR3 is 14 residues long. V shed 4 bases, J shed 12 bases, and the junction held 11 bases outside the gene matches.

The chain couples TRBV4-2 to TRBJ2-5, with D perhaps being TRBD1 or TRBD2 (6 bases each). The germline V gene encodes CDR1 LGHNA and CDR2 YNFKEQ. Between the trimmed V and J ends, which lost 4 bases and 4 bases, there was a span of 19 bases. This CDR3 has 16 amino acids. CDR3 residues: CASSPIGGGEGETQYF. DNA for the CDR3: TGTGCCAGCAGCCCTATCGGGGGCGGCGAAGGAGAGACCCAGTACTTC.

The chain links TRBV7-2 to TRBJ1-5; tentative D call: TRBD1 (5 bases). This CDR3 region has 13 residues. The germline CDR1 and CDR2 sequences are SGHTA and FQGNSA. Trimming cost V 5 bases and J 1 base, with 6 bases left between them. Written as DNA, the CDR3 is TGTGCCAGCAGCGGGGACAGCAATCAGCCCCAGCATTTT. Its protein is CASSGDSNQPQHF. The full variable domain, in which reference TRBV7-2 and TRBJ1-5 provide the parts outside the CDR3, is GAGVSQSPSNKVTEKGKDVELRCDPISGHTALYWYRQSLGQGLEFLIYFQGNSAPDKSGLPSDRFSAERTGGSVSTLTIQRTQQEDSAVYLCASSGDSNQPQHFGDGTRLSIL.

This clone has only a few counts. The chain employs TRBV5-6 and TRBJ1-5; D call uncertain. V was trimmed by 1 base and J by 3 bases, leaving 11 bases between them. Germline CDR1 SGHDT, CDR2 YYEEEE. The CDR3 runs 15 residues. The CDR3 reads CASSLFGVINQPQHF. CDR3 sequence (DNA): TGTGCCAGCAGCTTGTTTGGAGTAATCAATCAGCCCCAGCATTTT.

The chain couples TRBV9 to TRBJ2-1, with 13 bases lining up with TRBD2. Losses at the gene ends were 3 bases for V and 10 bases for J; bases not matched to a gene: 4. Looked up from germline, CDR1 is SGDLS and CDR2 is YYNGEE. This CDR3 has 14 residues. CDR3 coding DNA: TGTGCCAGCAGCGCCGGGACTAGCGGGGAGGAGCAGTTCTTC. Protein product: CASSAGTSGEEQFF.

This chain joins TRBV7-9 and TRBJ2-7; 8 bases are a match to TRBD1. Germline CDR1 is SEHNR and CDR2 is FQNEAQ (reference sequence). V trimming: 8 bases; J trimming: 3 bases; junction bases outside the gene matches: 6. There are 13 residues in the CDR3. CDR3: CASRYTGGYEQYF. The CDR3 DNA is TGTGCCAGCCGCTATACAGGGGGCTACGAGCAGTACTTC. The full variable domain, with the rest looked up from reference TRBV7-9 and TRBJ2-7, is DTGVSQNPRHKITKRGQNVTFRCDPISEHNRLYWYRQTLGQGPEFLTYFQNEAQLEKSRLLSDRFSAERPKGSFSTLEIQRTEQGDSAMYLCASRYTGGYEQYFGPGTRLTVT.

The V call is TRBV27, the J call TRBJ2-3, with D maybe TRBD2 (6 bases). CDR1 and CDR2 (germline): MNHEY, SMNVEV (reference sequence). This CDR3 is built from 17 residues. With 5 bases removed from V and 2 bases from J, the gap between germline ends came to 20 bases. This CDR3 reads CASSTPGGAGYTDTQYF. The CDR3 region has the DNA TGTGCCAGCAGTACCCCGGGCGGGGCGGGGTACACAGATACGCAGTATTTT.

The gene calls are TRBV19 and TRBJ2-4; D might be TRBD2 (6 bases). The germline V and J ends were trimmed by 6 bases and 0 bases, with 15 bases remaining between them. The CDR3 sequence is 16 residues long. The germline gives CDR1 LNHDA, CDR2 SQIVND (reference sequence). DNA of the CDR3: TGTGCCAGTAGGCCGGAAGCAGCGGGAGCCAAAAACATTCAGTACTTC. Translation: CASRPEAAGAKNIQYF.

The chain uses TRBV20-1 and TRBJ2-3; tentative D call: TRBD2 (6 bases). The CDR3 is 10 residues long. Trimming left V 3 bases short and J 8 bases short, with 6 bases between. Germline assignment: CDR1 DFQATT and CDR2 SNEGSKA (reference sequence). DNA for the CDR3: TGCAGTGCTAGCGGGAGTACGCAGTATTTT. This translates into CSASGSTQYF.

The chain recombines TRBV9 with TRBJ2-1; 8 bases align to TRBD2. Germline CDR1 SGDLS, CDR2 YYNGEE. The CDR3 spans 14 residues. Trimming cost V 3 bases and J 9 bases; bases outside gene matches: 8. CDR3 sequence (DNA): TGTGCCAGCAGCGCTCCATTAGCGGGAACTGAGCAGTTCTTC. It encodes CASSAPLAGTEQFF.

This chain links TRBV5-1 with TRBJ2-7; 10 nucleotides align to TRBD1. The CDR3 runs to 14 residues. CDR1 and CDR2 (germline): SGHRS, YFSETQ. Trimming took 3 bases from V and 5 from J; bases not matched to a gene: 5. CDR3 amino acids: CASSSGTGANEQYF. CDR3 DNA: TGCGCCAGCAGCTCCGGGACAGGGGCAAACGAGCAGTACTTC.

This CDR3 reads CASSAGTGDWNGYTF. DNA of the CDR3: TGTGCCAGCAGCGCCGGGACAGGGGATTGGAATGGCTACACCTTC. J is TRBJ1-2 and V is TRBV9, with 10 nucleotides matching TRBD1. V was clipped by 3 bases and J by 6 bases; unmatched bases: 8. Per germline, CDR1 SGDLS and CDR2 YYNGEE. This CDR3 has 15 amino acids.

V and J are TRBV29-1 and TRBJ2-3; 9 nucleotides align to TRBD2. There are 15 residues in the CDR3. Germline loops: CDR1 SQVTM, CDR2 ANQGSEA. V lost 4 bases to trimming and J lost 1 base; unmatched junction nucleotides: 6. CDR3 amino acids: CSVAGSSGGTDTQYF. The CDR3 nucleotides read TGCAGCGTTGCGGGGTCTAGCGGGGGCACAGATACGCAGTATTTT.

V is TRBV27 and J is TRBJ1-4; D is undetermined. The V and J ends lost 8 bases and 7 bases respectively, with 20 bases between them. The CDR3 has 15 amino acids. CDR1 and CDR2 from the germline V gene are MNHEY and SMNVEV (reference sequence). CDR3 sequence reads: CASGREGTRGEKLFF. The CDR3 DNA is TGTGCCAGCGGGCGCGAAGGAACCAGAGGTGAAAAACTGTTTTTT.

The gene calls are TRBV9 and TRBJ1-5; D not resolved. Trimming pared 0 bases from V and 1 base from J, leaving 8 bases between. CDR3 size: 15 residues. CDR1 SGDLS and CDR2 YYNGEE come from the germline V gene. Here the CDR3 DNA reads TGTGCCAGCAGCGTAGAGGGTTGGAGCAATCAGCCCCAGCATTTT. Translation: CASSVEGWSNQPQHF.